This TCR beta chain was recorded in a study of T-cell memory formation after mild COVID-19. Study summary: There were largely donor-specific TCR clusters. Study results and limitations: Contracting CD4+ clones were located mainly in CM and EM, and CD8+ clones in EMRA. Researchers could not confirm that second-wave clones peaking on day 37 targeted SARS-CoV-2.

Constant-segment-primed 5'RACE gave TCR alpha and TCR beta cDNA libraries with sample barcodes and UMIs. MiXCR, run by TCRdb on the 5' RACE reads, gives a single entry per CDR3 protein. The data contain 550,000 to 600,000 distinct CDR3 sequences, less than 25% of them seen just once; the ten biggest clones take up around 8.4%. In regard to this clonotype: Its antigen is undetermined.

The clonotype originates from an adult woman who had mild COVID-19 (a few samples of this study predate the infection). Cell type and time point are not known. Sequencing was performed on PBMCs or a T cell subset sorted from them (not recorded which).

CDR3 region: CASSYYGGTIYEQYF. CDR3 sequence (DNA): TGTGCCAGCAGTTACTACGGGGGGACTATATACGAGCAGTACTTC. The rearrangement uses TRBV6-5 and TRBJ2-7, with 7 bases matching TRBD2. CDR3 length equals 15 residues. V gave up 1 base and J gave up 4 bases; unmatched junction bases: 7. Germline V gene data show CDR1 as MNHEY and CDR2 as SVGAGI.